This T cell receptor beta chain stems from a study of shared clonotypes between healthy human individuals. Points from the study as a whole: Having only a few donors restricted how much genetic and exposure-history diversity was captured. Blood was the only sampled material, and tissue repertoires likely differ.

The CDR3 runs to 14 residues. The V segment lost 4 bases and the J segment 7 bases; nucleotides outside the gene matches: 5. Germline CDR1 is SGDLS and CDR2 is YYNGEE. Profiling relied on immunoSEQ multiplex PCR, and the TCRdb table lists in-frame clones only, not all of them. The sample carries roughly 450,000 clones, 60% to 85% recorded once. In regard to this clone: Its antigen is not identified.

The sequence came from a middle-aged woman in good health. Some clones in this sample may be carry-over from other donors' samples. The chain employs TRBV9 and TRBJ2-1, with 10 bases aligning to TRBD2. The sample consisted of PBMCs. In nucleotides, the CDR3 is TGTGCCAGCAGCCCTAGCGGGAGACCAAATGAGCAGTTCTTC. Its translation: CASSPSGRPNEQFF. The variable domain in full, with the rest retrieved from reference TRBV9 and TRBJ2-1, is DSGVTQTPKHLITATGQRVTLRCSPRSGDLSVYWYQQSLDQGLQFLIQYYNGEERAKGNILERFSAQQFPDLHSELNLSSLELGDSALYFCASSPSGRPNEQFFGPGTRLTVL.